The rows below give T cell receptor beta chains drawn from one sample of a study of blood T cell repertoires in COVID-19. The protocol was immunoSEQ multiplex PCR, while the TCRdb copy is restricted to in-frame clones and leaves out a portion. The sample has 140,000 to 150,000 clones, roughly 79% seen once. Sequencing was performed on peripheral blood. The receptors stem from a man in his forties or fifties with active or convalescent COVID-19. Both conserved end residues are part of each CDR3. D genes are given only for firm matches. The size of a clone is reported for some rows only, either as once, few or many, or as a class for expanded clones.

len | d_gene | abundance | j_gene | v_gene | CDR3nt | CDR3aa
19 | . | few | TRBJ1-6 | TRBV15 | TGTGCCACCAGCAGAGATGCTGGGGGCTTGGACTCCTATAATTCACCCCTCCACTTT | CATSRDAGGLDSYNSPLHF
17 | TRBD2 | . | TRBJ2-7 | TRBV2 | TGTGCCAGCAGTCAACCGACCTTAGCGGGAGGGCCCGACGAGCAGTACTTC | CASSQPTLAGGPDEQYF
15 | . | . | TRBJ2-7 | TRBV6-5 | TGTGCCAGCAGAACGTACCCATCAGGGACCTACGAGCAGTACTTC | CASRTYPSGTYEQYF
15 | TRBD1 | . | TRBJ1-5 | TRBV19 | TGTGCCAGTAGTGTTGGACAGGGATGGGATCAGCCCCAGCATTTT | CASSVGQGWDQPQHF
15 | TRBD1 | few | TRBJ2-7 | TRBV2 | TGTGCCAGCAGTGAAGACGGGACAGGGTTCTACGAGCAGTACTTC | CASSEDGTGFYEQYF
16 | TRBD2 | . | TRBJ2-7 | TRBV6-5 | TGTGCCAGCAGTTACTCGATTAGCGGGAACGGCGGCGAGCAGTACTTC | CASSYSISGNGGEQYF
15 | TRBD1 | . | TRBJ2-7 | TRBV7-3 | TGTGCCAGCAGCTTAACGGGGGACAGGGTCTACGAGCAGTACTTC | CASSLTGDRVYEQYF
14 | . | . | TRBJ2-7 | TRBV19 | TGTGCCAGTAGTATAGCGGTTAACTCCTACGAGCAGTACTTC | CASSIAVNSYEQYF
15 | . | . | TRBJ1-4 | TRBV2 | TGTGCCAGCAGTGATCGCGGGGGAGCTAATGAAAAACTGTTTTTT | CASSDRGGANEKLFF
14 | TRBD2 | . | TRBJ2-7 | TRBV7-3 | TGTGCCAGCAGCCCGACTAGCGGGAGCTACGAGCAGTACTTC | CASSPTSGSYEQYF
17 | TRBD2 | once | TRBJ2-2 | TRBV5-1 | TGCGCCAGCAGCCGGGATCCAACTAGCGGGAGAACCGGGGAGCTGTTTTTT | CASSRDPTSGRTGELFF
17 | TRBD1 | . | TRBJ1-3 | TRBV5-6 | TGTGCCAGCAGCCAGGTTGGGACAGAGAGCTCTGGAAACACCATATATTTT | CASSQVGTESSGNTIYF
12 | . | . | TRBJ1-4 | TRBV7-7 | TGTGCCAGCGGCAATACAGGGTCGGAACTGTTTTTT | CASGNTGSELFF
14 | . | . | TRBJ1-2 | TRBV7-9 | TGTGCCAGCAGCTCAGCGGGGGACATTTATGGCTACACCTTC | CASSSAGDIYGYTF
17 | . | few | TRBJ1-5 | TRBV5-8 | TGTGCCAGCAGCTTGGGGGGGGGCTGGGATAGCAATCAGCCCCAGCATTTT | CASSLGGGWDSNQPQHF
18 | TRBD1 | . | TRBJ1-5 | TRBV4-2 | TGTGCCAGCAGCCAACTGAGACAGGGGCGTAATAGCAATCAGCCCCAGCATTTT | CASSQLRQGRNSNQPQHF
15 | . | . | TRBJ2-5 | TRBV6-1 | TGTGCCAGCAGTGAAGGCGAGGCAGGGAGGAAGACCCAGTACTTC | CASSEGEAGRKTQYF
15 | TRBD1 | . | TRBJ2-4 | TRBV9 | TGTGCCAGCAGCCCAGGGCACAGGGGGCAAAACATTCAGTACTTC | CASSPGHRGQNIQYF
12 | . | . | TRBJ1-2 | TRBV20-1 | TGCAGTGCTAGTGGGGAGTACTATGGCTACACCTTC | CSASGEYYGYTF
15 | TRBD2 | . | TRBJ2-1 | TRBV7-2 | TGTGCCAGCAGCTTAGCGGCGGGAGGGTACAATGAGCAGTTCTTC | CASSLAAGGYNEQFF
15 | TRBD2 | . | TRBJ2-1 | TRBV29-1 | TGCAGCGTTGGGCTAGCGGGAAGGTCCTACAATGAGCAGTTCTTC | CSVGLAGRSYNEQFF
18 | TRBD1 | . | TRBJ1-1 | TRBV4-2 | TGTGCCAGCAGCCAACCCTCGGGACAGGGGCGAAGGAACACTGAAGCTTTCTTT | CASSQPSGQGRRNTEAFF
15 | . | . | TRBJ1-2 | TRBV4-2 | TGTGCCAGCAGCCAGTCACAGGGCGCTAACTATGGCTACACCTTC | CASSQSQGANYGYTF
13 | TRBD1 | . | TRBJ1-6 | TRBV2 | TGTGCCAGCAGTGAAGACAGGGGCTCACCCCTCCACTTT | CASSEDRGSPLHF
15 | . | . | TRBJ1-5 | TRBV3-1/TRBV3-2 | TGTGCCAGCAGCCAAGGGCAGGGGATCAATCAGCCCCAGCATTTT | CASSQGQGINQPQHF
16 | . | once | TRBJ2-2 | TRBV18 | TGTGCCAGCTCACCCTTCAATCGGGGAGACACCGGGGAGCTGTTTTTT | CASSPFNRGDTGELFF
17 | . | . | TRBJ2-1 | TRBV18 | TGTGCCAGCTCTCCCAGAGGGGGGGAGAGCTCCTACAATGAGCAGTTCTTC | CASSPRGGESSYNEQFF
15 | . | . | TRBJ2-7 | TRBV20-1 | TGCAGTGCTAGTCTTGCCCACCGGGTCACAAGCGAGCAGTACTTC | CSASLAHRVTSEQYF
16 | . | . | TRBJ1-4 | TRBV7-2 | TGTGCCAGCAGCTTTTGGTCAGGGGAAGGTAATGAAAAACTGTTTTTT | CASSFWSGEGNEKLFF
14 | . | . | TRBJ2-3 | TRBV27 | TGTGCCAGCAGTGTACTAGCTAGCACAGATACGCAGTATTTT | CASSVLASTDTQYF
14 | TRBD1 | . | TRBJ1-6 | TRBV7-3 | TGTGCCAGCAGCTTGGCAGGGGGGAATTCACCCCTCCACTTT | CASSLAGGNSPLHF
13 | TRBD1 | . | TRBJ1-5 | TRBV7-2 | TGTGCCAGCAGCTTCAGGGGGGATCAGCCCCAGCATTTT | CASSFRGDQPQHF
13 | TRBD2 | . | TRBJ2-7 | TRBV28 | TGTGCCAGCGGGGGGGGACTAGCCCGAGAGCAGTACTTC | CASGGGLAREQYF
13 | . | once | TRBJ1-1 | TRBV11-3 | TGTGCCAGCAGCTTATTCGGGGACACTGAAGCTTTCTTT | CASSLFGDTEAFF
13 | . | . | TRBJ2-1 | TRBV3-1/TRBV3-2 | TGTGCCAGCAGCCCTTTCTCCTACAATGAGCAGTTCTTC | CASSPFSYNEQFF
19 | TRBD1 | few | TRBJ2-3 | TRBV19 | TGTGCCAGTAGTACAATAACAGGGGGCGCGGTCTATAGCACAGATACGCAGTATTTT | CASSTITGGAVYSTDTQYF
15 | . | few | TRBJ2-3 | TRBV4-2 | TGTGCCAGCAGACCGGAGGCGGAGAGCACAGATACGCAGTATTTT | CASRPEAESTDTQYF
12 | . | . | TRBJ1-1 | TRBV18 | TGTGCCAGCTCACCACCCCCAGGGGTTGCTTTCTTT | CASSPPPGVAFF
16 | TRBD2 | . | TRBJ2-3 | TRBV11-2 | TGTGCCAGCAGCACAGGACTAGCGGGGCCCACAGATACGCAGTATTTT | CASSTGLAGPTDTQYF
16 | . | . | TRBJ1-2 | TRBV20-1 | TGCAGTGCTAGTGGATCCATGACACAGGCTAACTATGGCTACACCTTC | CSASGSMTQANYGYTF
20 | TRBD2 | . | TRBJ2-3 | TRBV3-1/TRBV3-2 | TGTGCCAGCAGCCAGCCCCTTTCGGCTAGCGGGCGATCTCTCACAGATACGCAGTATTTT | CASSQPLSASGRSLTDTQYF